This T cell receptor (beta chain) stems from a study of cytotoxic CD8 clonotypes in ibrutinib-treated CLL. Study outcomes and limitations: Rare overall, public clonotypes shrank or held steady under therapy. Patients had baseline clonality above age-matched healthy donors, and this clonality moved with circulating CD8+ T-cell counts. Samples were collected at differing times from sustained-remission and progressing patients. Clonality increased at ibrutinib response, then returned toward baseline at progression.

The CDR3 sequence is 16 residues long. Per germline, CDR1 LGHNA and CDR2 YSLEER. Trimming left V 2 bases short and J 6 bases short, with 18 bases between. The method was immunoSEQ multiplex PCR; TCRdb's version includes in-frame clones alone and lacks a portion of them. Here the sample spans roughly 49,000 clones, roughly 80% being singletons. This clone was seen once. Its matching antigen is unknown. The sequence was collected from a human donor with chronic lymphocytic leukemia. V is TRBV4-3 and J is TRBJ2-3; D might be TRBD1 or TRBD2, each matching 5 bases. The sequencing here drew on PBMCs, taken after 24 months of ibrutinib treatment. DNA for the CDR3: TGCGCCAGCAGCCAAAGGAGTAGGAAAGAGGGGGATACGCAGTATTTT. Its translation: CASSQRSRKEGDTQYF.